This T cell receptor beta chain was recovered during a study of blood T cells in healthy people across ages. Study summary: For every two T cells, template switching captured about one barcoded beta molecule.

The germline V gene has CDR1 SQVTM and CDR2 ANQGSEA. The CDR3 runs to 13 residues. The ends were cut back, 3 bases at V and 3 bases at J, with 11 bases in the middle. Comments on this clonotype: The antigen is unknown.

A second roughly 6 to 11 cycle PCR used barcoded and J-beta primers. A template-switch adaptor that had 12 random nucleotides put a tag on each cDNA molecule. In TCRdb, the 5' RACE reads were re-called with MiXCR into one record per CDR3 protein. The repertoire has approximately 690,000 distinct CDR3 sequences, roughly 53% of them found once; the top ten carry 30% to 40%. Points from the study as a whole: Greater diversity and more naive CD4+ cells were seen in long-lived donors than in aged donors.

The receptor was isolated from a man aged 60 to 69 in good health. Sequenced sample: blood. The rearrangement uses TRBV29-1 and TRBJ1-1; D perhaps matches TRBD1 (6 bases). The CDR3 reads CSVDARQDTEAFF. The CDR3 DNA is TGCAGCGTTGATGCCCGACAGGACACTGAAGCTTTCTTT.